The clone carrying this T cell receptor beta chain was seen only once. What it recognizes is unknown. Other DNA sequences in this sample translate to the same CDR3. Autoimmune disease history or systemic immunosuppression barred patients. The sample originates from a study of OX40 agonist ivuxolimab in advanced cancers. Study-level points and caveats: Among T cells, CD8+ cells averaged more expanded clones than CD4+ cells.

Repertoires were generated with immunoSEQ multiplex PCR, while TCRdb's copy carries only in-frame clones and drops some. This table holds roughly 70,000 clones, about nine tenths found once. This CDR3 contains 13 residues. V was clipped by 2 bases and J by 2 bases, with 9 bases between them. CDR1 GTSNPN and CDR2 SVGIG come from the germline V gene (reference sequence). This clonotype was obtained from an adult with an advanced solid tumor such as melanoma, head and neck, liver or kidney cancer. Sequencing used CD4+ or CD8+ T cells sorted from blood, obtained in a trial of the OX40 agonist ivuxolimab. The chain uses TRBV30 and TRBJ1-1; D remains ambiguous. CDR3 DNA: TGTGCCTGGAGTATAATGCTAAACACTGAAGCTTTCTTT. Translation gives CAWSIMLNTEAFF.